What follows is one T cell receptor beta chain and its context. Its antigen is unidentified. Between the trimmed V and J ends, which lost 4 bases and 3 bases, there was a span of 13 bases. The CDR3 contains 14 residues. Looked up from germline, CDR1 is MNHEY and CDR2 is SMNVEV (reference sequence). This sample was included in a study of graft-versus-host responses after intestinal transplantation. The wider study: Grafts were multivisceral, liver-intestinal, or isolated intestinal. Findings and limits, study-wide: Graft-versus-host to host-versus-graft clonal ratios in allografts were high in patients with graft-donor T cell macrochimerism.

Method: immunoSEQ multiplex PCR; TCRdb's copy keeps in-frame clones and lacks some. The sample consists of around 50,000 clones, roughly nine tenths of them appearing once. The sample in question was unstimulated CD4+ T cells sorted from spleen or lymph node cells, obtained before transplant. The clonotype was recovered from a human donor who was the organ donor for an intestinal transplant. This chain links TRBV27 with TRBJ2-7; D might be TRBD1 (7 bases). Written as DNA, the CDR3 is TGTGCCAGCAGTTCGGGGGACAGACTCTACGAGCAGTACTTC. Protein: CASSSGDRLYEQYF.